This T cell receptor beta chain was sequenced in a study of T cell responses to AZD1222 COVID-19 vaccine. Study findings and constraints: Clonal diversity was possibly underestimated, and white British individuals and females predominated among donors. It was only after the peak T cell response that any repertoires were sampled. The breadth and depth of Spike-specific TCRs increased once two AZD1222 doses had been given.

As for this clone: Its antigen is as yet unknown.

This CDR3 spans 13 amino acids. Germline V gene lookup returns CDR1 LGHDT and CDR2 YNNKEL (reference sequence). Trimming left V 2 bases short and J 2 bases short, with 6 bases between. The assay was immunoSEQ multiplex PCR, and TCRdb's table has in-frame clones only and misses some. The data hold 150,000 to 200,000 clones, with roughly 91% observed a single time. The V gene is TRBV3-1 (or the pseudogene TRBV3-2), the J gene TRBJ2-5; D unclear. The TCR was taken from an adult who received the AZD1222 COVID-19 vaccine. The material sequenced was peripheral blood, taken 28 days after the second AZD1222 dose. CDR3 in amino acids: CASSQMVQETQYF. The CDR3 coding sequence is TGTGCCAGCAGCCAAATGGTACAAGAGACCCAGTACTTC.